The entry below describes one T cell receptor (beta chain). The antigen remains undetermined. This sample was included in a study of beta chain features in type 1 diabetes. The study, taken as a whole, reports: Comparison showed that naive, central memory and Treg TCRB repertoires appeared more similar among patients than among healthy donors.

V lost 2 bases and J lost 2; bases outside the gene matches: 2. Germline CDR1 and CDR2: SGHNT and YYREEE (reference sequence). This CDR3 comprises 15 residues. Sorting with CD45RO/CCR7/CD25/CD127/CD95/CD27 yielded naive, central memory, regulatory and stem-like memory CD4+ cells. cDNA synthesis used the whole RNA isolate, giving expressed TCRB sequences. TCRdb's copy holds only in-frame clones and misses some; the assay was immunoSEQ multiplex PCR. Of 350,000 to 450,000 clones in the sample, around 13% were seen once. J is TRBJ2-3 and V is TRBV5-4, with TRBD2 matching over 10 bases. The TCR originated in a young man in good health. Source material: naive CD4+ T cells from blood. CDR3 bases: TGTGCCAGCAGCTTAGCGGGAGGGCCCACAGATACGCAGTATTTT. Encoded protein: CASSLAGGPTDTQYF.